This note documents a single T cell receptor (beta chain) sequence. As yet, its antigen is unknown. This entry comes from a study of cytomegalovirus exposure and HLA in healthy donors. The study, taken as a whole, reports: Most TCRs appeared rarely, but some public TCRs recurred in many donors. The likely origin of a cluster of highly shared sequence variants was a sequencing artifact. Several top significant clusters appeared, in a later analysis, to be linked to common viral pathogens.

Vbeta (60) and Jbeta (13) primers were used in the PCR. Libraries were prepared by immunoSEQ multiplex PCR; TCRdb keeps only in-frame clonotypes and omits some of them. This listing includes 200,000 to 250,000 clones. The sample was PBMCs. This clonotype was obtained from a woman between 25 and 40 years old in good health and CMV-seropositive.

The CDR3 here is CASSQEGLAPFTDTQYF. CDR3 coding DNA: TGCGCCAGCAGCCAAGAAGGCTTAGCCCCTTTCACAGATACGCAGTATTTT. This chain connects TRBV4-1 to TRBJ2-3; D gene ambiguous. V lost 0 bases and J 2 bases, leaving 15 bases between the germline ends. The CDR3 length is 17 residues. The germline V gene encodes CDR1 MGHRA and CDR2 YSYEKL.